The sequence of this T cell receptor (beta chain) was determined in a study of early T cells in non-severe SARS-CoV-2 infection. Study as a whole: Alpha and beta chains were unpaired, from unsorted whole-blood bulk RNA. General study results and limits: Using VDJdb, the matching emphasized anti-spike CD8 responses while missing private and CD4 specificities.

Unique molecular identifiers tagged individual cDNA molecules. TCRdb re-derived calls from the 5' RACE reads in MiXCR, one entry per CDR3 protein. Of 50,000 to 65,000 distinct CDR3 sequences listed, about 11% are singletons. Ten or more counts support this clonotype. Its specificity is not known. The sample was whole blood, taken at baseline. This TCR was recovered from an adult who was a healthcare worker with PCR-confirmed SARS-CoV-2 infection or an uninfected control (not recorded which).

CDR3 residues: CAWRGPGGGQETQYF. CDR3 DNA sequence: TGTGCCTGGAGGGGCCCCGGGGGAGGCCAAGAGACCCAGTACTTC. The rearrangement joins TRBV30 to TRBJ2-5; tentative D call: TRBD2 (6 bases). CDR1 and CDR2 from the germline V gene are GTSNPN and SVGIG (reference sequence). Trimming took 3 bases from V and 1 from J, leaving 15 bases between them. The CDR3 runs 15 residues.